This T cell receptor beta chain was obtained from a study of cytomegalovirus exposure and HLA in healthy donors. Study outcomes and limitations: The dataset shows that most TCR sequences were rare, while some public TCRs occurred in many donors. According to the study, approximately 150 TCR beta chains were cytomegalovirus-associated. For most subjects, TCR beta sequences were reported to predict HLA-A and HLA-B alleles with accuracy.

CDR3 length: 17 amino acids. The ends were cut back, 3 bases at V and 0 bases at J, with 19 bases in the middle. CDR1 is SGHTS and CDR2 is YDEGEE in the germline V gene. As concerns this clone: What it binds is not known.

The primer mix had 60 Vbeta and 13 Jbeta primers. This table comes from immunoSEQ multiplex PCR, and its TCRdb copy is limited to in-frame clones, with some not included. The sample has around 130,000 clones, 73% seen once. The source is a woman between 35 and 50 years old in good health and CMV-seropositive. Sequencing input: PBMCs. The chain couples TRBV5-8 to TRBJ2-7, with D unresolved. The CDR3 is CASSSISRMKHSYEQYF. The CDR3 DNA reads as TGTGCCAGCAGCTCAATATCCAGGATGAAGCACTCCTACGAGCAGTACTTC.